This record covers a single T cell receptor (beta chain). This clonotype was seen a handful of times. Its antigen is currently not known. Base quality data are lacking; no much larger clone is found one base away. This entry belongs to a study of T-cell memory formation after mild COVID-19 (dated by TCRdb to about 2021). With respect to the entire study: Most TCR sequence clusters were specific to one of the two donors. Longitudinal TCRalpha and TCRbeta repertoire sequencing tracked T-cell clones expanding and contracting after mild COVID-19 in a couple of donors. The cohort comprised two young, previously healthy adult volunteers, one female and one male.

Study-level results and caveats: The second-wave clones that peaked on day 37 were not confirmed to be SARS-CoV-2 specific. Contracting CD4+ clones appeared mostly in the CM and EM memory subsets, whereas CD8+ clones were enriched in EMRA. Clones contracting from day 15 to 85 had balanced CD4/CD8 phenotypes, while a second wave expanding from day 15 to 37 was biased towards CD4+. Some responding clones were detected in pre-infection memory, suggesting pre-existing cross-reactive memory T cells joined the SARS-CoV-2 response. The study covered only a couple of mild cases, and larger cohorts including severe cases with pre-infection samples were considered necessary.

TCRdb records Illumina NovaSeq 6000 as the sequencer. cDNA libraries for TCRalpha and TCRbeta were prepared by 5'RACE using constant-segment primers, with sample barcodes and unique molecular identifiers added. RNA was extracted from every sample with Trizol reagent. Library amplification was performed in two PCR steps, and a second sample barcode and Illumina TruSeq adapters were introduced in the second step. Sequencing of libraries was performed on an Illumina NovaSeq with 2 x 150 bp paired-end reads. As for the authors' bioinformatics: With migec v1.2.7, reads were demultiplexed and then collapsed into UMI-guided consensus sequences. Using mixcr v2.1.11, UMI consensuses were aligned to TRA and TRB V and J templates and then assembled into clonotypes. A clonotype was counted as expanded or contracted only if both edgeR and NoisET called the change significant, with noise models trained on biological replicates. For edgeR calls, the thresholds were a false discovery rate-adjusted p below 0.01 and a log2 fold-change of 1. As an exploratory analysis of dynamics, max-normalized trajectories of the 1000 most abundant clonotypes were examined by PCA with hierarchical clustering. Separately sequenced CD4+ and CD8+ repertoires were used to assign the CD4 or CD8 phenotype of responding clones. Using fastp trimming at Q25 and MiXCR clonotype assembly, TCRdb reanalyzed the public sequencing data and kept in-frame beta chains. Under each unique CDR3 protein, matching rows form one entry showing the most common genes and DNA. None of the V and J calls come from the authors' own analysis; TCRdb made them. This sample holds hundreds of thousands of distinct CDR3 sequences; roughly 15% were observed only once. In total, the top ten clones hold 20% to 25% of the sample.

Ficoll-Paque density gradient centrifugation was the method used to isolate PBMCs. Sequenced input: PBMCs or a T cell subset sorted from them (not recorded which). This receptor was obtained from a man between 18 and 35 years old who had mild COVID-19 (a few samples of this study predate the infection). The sample titles of this study are shuffled in the database, so cell type and time point are left out; the donor was told from shared clones.

Read as DNA, the sequence is TGCGCCAGCAGCCAAGAAGGACCAAGGGCCTCTGGGGCCAACGTCCTGACTTTC. Its protein product is CASSQEGPRASGANVLTF. Recombination linked TRBV4-3 to TRBJ2-6, with no confident D gene call. Spanning cysteine to phenylalanine, the CDR3 consists of 18 amino acids. Of all the DNA, just the CDR3 is kept, 54 bases in frame from base 1. Taken from the germline V gene, the CDR1 and CDR2 loops are LGHNA and YSLEER. V sheds 0 bases and J sheds 0 bases, leaving 12 bases between their ends.